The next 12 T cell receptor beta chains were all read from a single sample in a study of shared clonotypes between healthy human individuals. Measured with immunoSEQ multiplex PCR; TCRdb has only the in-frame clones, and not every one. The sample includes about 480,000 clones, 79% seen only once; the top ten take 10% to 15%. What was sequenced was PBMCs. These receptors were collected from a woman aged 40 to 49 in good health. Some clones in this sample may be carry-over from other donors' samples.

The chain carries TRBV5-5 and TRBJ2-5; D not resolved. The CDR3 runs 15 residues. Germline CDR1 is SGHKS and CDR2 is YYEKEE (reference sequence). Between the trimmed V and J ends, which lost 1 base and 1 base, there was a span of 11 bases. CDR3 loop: CASSLTSTPQETQYF. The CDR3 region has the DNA TGTGCCAGCAGCTTGACATCGACCCCCCAAGAGACCCAGTACTTC.

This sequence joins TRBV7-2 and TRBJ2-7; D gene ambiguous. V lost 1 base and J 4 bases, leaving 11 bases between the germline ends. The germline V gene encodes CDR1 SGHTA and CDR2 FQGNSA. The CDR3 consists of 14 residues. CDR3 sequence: CASSLGINSYEQYF. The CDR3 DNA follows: TGTGCCAGCAGCTTAGGGATTAATTCTTACGAGCAGTACTTC.

In DNA form, the CDR3 reads TGTGCCAGTGCCCAGGGTGTGGACACTGAAGCTTTCTTT. Protein sequence: CASAQGVDTEAFF. The chain employs TRBV6-4 and TRBJ1-1; perhaps TRBD1 as D (5 bases). Trimming took off 9 bases at V and 3 bases at J, with 14 bases between the two ends. CDR1 is MRHNA and CDR2 is SNTAGT in the germline V gene. The CDR3 has 13 residues.

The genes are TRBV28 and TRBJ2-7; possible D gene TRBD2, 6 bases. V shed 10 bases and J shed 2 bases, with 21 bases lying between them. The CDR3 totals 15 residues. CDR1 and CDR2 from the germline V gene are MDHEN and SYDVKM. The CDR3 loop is CATQFVVGEAYEQYF. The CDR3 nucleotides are TGTGCCACCCAGTTTGTAGTGGGGGAGGCCTACGAGCAGTACTTC.

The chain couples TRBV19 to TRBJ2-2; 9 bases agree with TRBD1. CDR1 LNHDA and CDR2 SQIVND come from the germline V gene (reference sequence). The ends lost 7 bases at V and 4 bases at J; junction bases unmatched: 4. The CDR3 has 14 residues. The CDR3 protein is CASMGDRATGELFF. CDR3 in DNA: TGTGCCAGTATGGGGGACAGGGCCACCGGGGAGCTGTTTTTT.

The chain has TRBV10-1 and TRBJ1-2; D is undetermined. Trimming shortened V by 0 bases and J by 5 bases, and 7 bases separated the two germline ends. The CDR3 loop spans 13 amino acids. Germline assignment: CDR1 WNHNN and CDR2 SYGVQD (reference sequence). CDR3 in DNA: TGCGCCAGCAGTGAGTCAGGGCGGTATGGCTACACCTTC. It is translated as CASSESGRYGYTF.

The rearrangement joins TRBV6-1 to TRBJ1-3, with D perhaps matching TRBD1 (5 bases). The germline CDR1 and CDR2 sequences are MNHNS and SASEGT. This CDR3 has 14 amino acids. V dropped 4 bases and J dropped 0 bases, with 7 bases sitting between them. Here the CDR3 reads CASSGGTSGNTIYF. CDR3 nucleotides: TGTGCCAGCAGTGGGGGGACCTCTGGAAACACCATATATTTT.

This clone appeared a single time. CDR3 region: CASSLTGDRGTEAFF. The CDR3 DNA sequence: TGTGCCAGCAGCTTGACAGGGGATCGGGGCACTGAAGCTTTCTTT. The chain is built from TRBV5-6 and TRBJ1-1; 7 nucleotides agree with TRBD1. Trimming removed 1 base from V and 4 bases from J; junction bases left unmatched: 7. The CDR3 length is 15 residues. The V gene's germline CDR1 is SGHDT and CDR2 YYEEEE.

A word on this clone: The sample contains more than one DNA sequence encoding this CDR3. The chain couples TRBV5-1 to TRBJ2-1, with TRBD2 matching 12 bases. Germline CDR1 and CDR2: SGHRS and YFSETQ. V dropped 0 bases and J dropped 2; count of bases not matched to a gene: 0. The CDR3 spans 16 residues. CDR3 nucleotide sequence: TGCGCCAGCAGCTTGGGGACTAGCGGGACCTACAATGAGCAGTTCTTC. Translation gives CASSLGTSGTYNEQFF. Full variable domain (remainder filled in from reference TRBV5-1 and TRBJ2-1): KAGVTQTPRYLIKTRGQQVTLSCSPISGHRSVSWYQQTPGQGLQFLFEYFSETQRNKGNFPGRFSGRQFSNSRSEMNVSTLELGDSALYLCASSLGTSGTYNEQFFGPGTRLTVL.

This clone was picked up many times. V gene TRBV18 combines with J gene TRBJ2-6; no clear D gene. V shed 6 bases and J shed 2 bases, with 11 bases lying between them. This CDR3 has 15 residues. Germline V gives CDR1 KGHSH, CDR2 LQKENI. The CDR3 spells CASSSNTAGANVLTF. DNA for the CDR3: TGTGCCAGCTCCAGTAACACGGCTGGGGCCAACGTCCTGACTTTC.

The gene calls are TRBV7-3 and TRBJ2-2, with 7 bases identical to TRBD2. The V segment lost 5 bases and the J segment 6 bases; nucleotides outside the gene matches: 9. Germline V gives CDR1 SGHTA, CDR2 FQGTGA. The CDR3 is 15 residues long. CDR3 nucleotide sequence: TGTGCCAGCAGCCTGGGGACTATTAATGCCGGGGAGCTGTTTTTT. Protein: CASSLGTINAGELFF.

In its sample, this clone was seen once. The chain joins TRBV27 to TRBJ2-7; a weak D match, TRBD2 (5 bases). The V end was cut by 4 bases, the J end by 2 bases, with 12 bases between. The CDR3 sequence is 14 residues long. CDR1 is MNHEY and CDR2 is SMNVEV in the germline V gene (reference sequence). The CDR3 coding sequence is TGTGCCAGCAGTTCCGCTAGCCCTCCCTACGAGCAGTACTTC. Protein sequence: CASSSASPPYEQYF.